This TCR beta chain was profiled in a study of beta chain features in type 1 diabetes. Study results and limitations: Whatever favoring of shorter templates PCR might show would apply equally to patients and controls. Shorter TCRB CDR3s, moderately but significantly so, were found in Type 1 diabetes patients in all four CD4+ subsets.

In this sample, this clone turned up a few times. Its cognate antigen is unknown. The sequenced template was cDNA made from the entire isolated RNA. Assay used: immunoSEQ multiplex PCR; TCRdb lists only in-frame clones, some missing. The table lists some 270,000 clones, approximately 11% of them singletons. Sequenced material: naive CD4+ T cells from blood. This clonotype originated in a man aged 25 to 40 with type 1 diabetes.

CDR3 residues: CASSFQGALSTEAFF. DNA for the CDR3: TGTGCCAGCAGTTTCCAGGGGGCCCTGTCCACTGAAGCTTTCTTT. The J gene is TRBJ1-1, the V gene TRBV28; 8 bases line up with TRBD1. The V segment lost 3 bases and the J segment 4 bases; nucleotides outside the gene matches: 7. Germline V gene lookup returns CDR1 MDHEN and CDR2 SYDVKM. The CDR3 is made up of 15 amino acids.